The 15 T cell receptor beta chains given below trace back to one sample, sequenced in a study of sequential checkpoint blockade in melanoma. The treatment was: randomized to nivolumab then ipilimumab (arm A) or the reverse (arm B). The repertoire was sequenced with immunoSEQ multiplex PCR; TCRdb's copy has only in-frame clones and lacks some. The data show approximately 12,000 clones, 70% to 80% seen once. The specimen was CD8+ T cells sorted from blood (inferred from file names), collected from a patient given nivolumab and ipilimumab in sequence. The receptors stem from a human patient with melanoma. Some clones in this sample may be carry-over from other donors' samples.

This clone has only one observation. The chain joins TRBV7-2 to TRBJ2-7; 7 positions agree with TRBD1. The V gene's germline CDR1 is SGHTA and CDR2 FQGNSA. The CDR3 extends over 15 amino acids. J lost 4 bases, V lost 1 base, and 7 bases had no gene match. CDR3 loop: CASSLVRDSSYEQYF. The CDR3 DNA sequence: TGTGCCAGCAGCTTAGTCCGGGACAGCTCTTACGAGCAGTACTTC.

The V and J genes are TRBV5-1 and TRBJ2-1; 9 bases align to TRBD2. The V gene end was trimmed by 3 bases and the J gene end by 2 bases; junction bases not matched to a gene: 3. From germline, CDR1 is SGHRS and CDR2 YFSETQ. The CDR3 runs 15 residues. The CDR3, as DNA: TGCGCCAGCAGCTCAGCGGGGGGCGCCTACAATGAGCAGTTCTTC. It encodes CASSSAGGAYNEQFF.

The chain combines TRBV27 with TRBJ2-5; a possible D gene is TRBD1 (6 bases). The last part of the DNA fits TRBJ2-7 better; the J call may be wrong. Germline V lookup: CDR1 MNHEY, CDR2 SMNVEV (reference sequence). CDR3 size: 13 residues. The CDR3 loop reads CASSTGSSYEQYF. CDR3 bases: TGTGCCAGTTCGACAGGATCATCTTACGAGCAGTACTTC.

Regarding this clone: An end of the junction differs from the germline gene, which may be a read error. The rearrangement links TRBV7-9 to TRBJ1-2; D is ambiguous. This CDR3 contains 16 residues. Germline V gene sequence: CDR1 SEHNR, CDR2 FQNEAQ (reference sequence). CDR3 protein: CASSQDLRSNNYGYTF. The CDR3 coding sequence is TGCGCCAGCAGCCAAGATTTGCGCTCCAATAACTATGGCTACACCTTC.

The rearrangement uses TRBV27 and TRBJ1-1, with TRBD1 matching over 8 bases. The CDR3 consists of 15 residues. The V segment lost 5 bases and the J segment 2 bases; nucleotides outside the gene matches: 7. Germline V gives CDR1 MNHEY, CDR2 SMNVEV (reference sequence). The CDR3 bases are TGTGCCAGCAGTGCCGGGACAGGAGGTAACACTGAAGCTTTCTTT. It specifies CASSAGTGGNTEAFF.

This chain joins TRBV6-5 and TRBJ2-1; 7 bases are shared with TRBD1. This CDR3 has 16 residues. V lost 0 bases, J lost 4 bases, and 6 bases stayed unmatched. Germline assignment: CDR1 MNHEY and CDR2 SVGAGI. DNA for the CDR3: TGTGCCAGCAGTTACTCAGGGGGCCCCTTATACAATGAGCAGTTCTTC. This codes for CASSYSGGPLYNEQFF.

A single count supports this clone. V is TRBV13 and J is TRBJ1-1; D is possibly TRBD1 (5 bases). Germline assignment: CDR1 PRHDT and CDR2 FYEKMQ (reference sequence). Trimming took off 3 bases at V and 5 bases at J, with 10 bases between the two ends. This CDR3 is 13 amino acids long. The CDR3 nucleotides read TGTGCCAGCAGCTTCCGGAAGGGGACTGAAGCTTTCTTT. It codes for CASSFRKGTEAFF.

This chain joins TRBV2 and TRBJ2-3, with 7 nucleotides matching TRBD2. Trimming cost V 9 bases and J 1 base; bases outside gene matches: 25. CDR1 is SNHLY, CDR2 FYNNEI, per germline. The CDR3 is 20 residues long. The CDR3 DNA follows: TGTGCCAGTTCCACTAACCCGGGTGTAACGGGGGGTTTGGGCACAGATACGCAGTATTTT. Translating it yields CASSTNPGVTGGLGTDTQYF.

The rearrangement joins TRBV4-2 to TRBJ2-2; TRBD1 aligns across 7 bases. Germline CDR1 is LGHNA and CDR2 is YNFKEQ. Trimming took 1 base from V and 1 from J; bases not matched to a gene: 3. The CDR3 totals 16 residues. CDR3 loop: CASSQVDRRNTGELFF. In DNA form, the CDR3 reads TGTGCCAGCAGCCAAGTGGACAGGAGGAACACCGGGGAGCTGTTTTTT.

This clone was seen once. The CDR3 coding sequence is TGCGCCAGCACTTGGTTAAGGACAGGAGAGTTAGCTTTCTTT. It encodes CASTWLRTGELAFF. The J gene is TRBJ1-1, the V gene TRBV5-1; 7 nucleotides line up with TRBD1. The V and J ends lost 6 bases and 10 bases, in that order; junction bases with no gene match: 15. Germline loops: CDR1 SGHRS, CDR2 YFSETQ. The CDR3 totals 14 residues.

J is TRBJ2-7 and V is TRBV6-5; 7 bases match TRBD1. Trimming cost V 2 bases and J 2 bases; bases outside gene matches: 3. The CDR3 runs to 14 residues. Germline V gene data show CDR1 as MNHEY and CDR2 as SVGAGI. As DNA, the CDR3 is TGTGCCAGCAGTTACAGGGACAGCCCCTACGAGCAGTACTTC. Protein sequence: CASSYRDSPYEQYF.

V gene TRBV4-1 combines with J gene TRBJ1-1; D is unresolved. The CDR3 sequence is 13 residues long. Trimming left V 3 bases short and J 5 bases short, with 10 bases between. Per germline, CDR1 MGHRA and CDR2 YSYEKL. CDR3 bases: TGCGCCAGCAGCCATTCAGAGGGAACTGAAGCTTTCTTT. Translating gives CASSHSEGTEAFF.

The chain employs TRBV14 and TRBJ2-3; 8 bases map to TRBD2. This CDR3 is built from 16 residues. V shed 2 bases and J 6 bases; nucleotides not matched to a gene: 10. CDR1 and CDR2 from the germline V gene are SGHDN and FVKESK. DNA for the CDR3: TGTGCCAGCAGCCAACCCGGGGGGGATAGAGCGGATACGCAGTATTTT. Its translation is CASSQPGGDRADTQYF.

This chain uses TRBV7-9 with TRBJ2-7; D might be TRBD1 (6 bases). The ends were cut back, 5 bases at V and 0 bases at J, with 8 bases in the middle. The germline V gene has CDR1 SEHNR and CDR2 FQNEAQ (reference sequence). There are 13 residues in the CDR3. The CDR3 bases are TGTGCCAGCAGCCAAGGGGGCTCCTACGAGCAGTACTTC. This gives the protein CASSQGGSYEQYF.

This clone has a count of ten or more. J is TRBJ2-5 and V is TRBV13; 14 bases are shared with TRBD2. Looked up from germline, CDR1 is PRHDT and CDR2 is FYEKMQ (reference sequence). CDR3 size: 16 residues. V lost 5 bases and J lost 2; bases outside the gene matches: 4. As DNA, the CDR3 is TGTGCCAGCAGCCAGAGGACTAGCGGGGGGCAAGAGACCCAGTACTTC. Translation: CASSQRTSGGQETQYF.